This passage covers 15 T cell receptor beta chains from one sample sequenced in a study of blood T cell repertoires in COVID-19. The repertoire was sequenced with immunoSEQ multiplex PCR; TCRdb's copy has only in-frame clones and lacks some. The table includes about 350,000 clones, 85% to 90% detected once. Material for sequencing was PBMCs or T cells enriched from blood (not recorded which). These TCRs come from a woman in her thirties who had been exposed to COVID-19.

This chain joins TRBV9 and TRBJ2-3, with no clear D. The V end lost 3 bases, the J end lost 4 bases, and 15 bases lay between the germline ends. The germline V gene has CDR1 SGDLS and CDR2 YYNGEE. The CDR3 is 15 residues long. The CDR3 sequence is CASSADNFDADTQYF. CDR3 bases: TGTGCCAGCAGCGCCGATAACTTCGATGCAGATACGCAGTATTTT. Full variable domain (rest looked up from reference TRBV9 and TRBJ2-3): DSGVTQTPKHLITATGQRVTLRCSPRSGDLSVYWYQQSLDQGLQFLIQYYNGEERAKGNILERFSAQQFPDLHSELNLSSLELGDSALYFCASSADNFDADTQYFGPGTRLTVL.

J is TRBJ1-5 and V is TRBV29-1; a weak D match, TRBD1 (6 bases). CDR3 length: 14 residues. Trimming stripped 6 bases from V and 3 bases from J, with 15 bases between. Per the germline V gene, CDR1 is SQVTM and CDR2 is ANQGSEA. The CDR3 DNA sequence: TGCAGCGTACAGATACAGGGTCCCAATCAGCCCCAGCATTTT. Protein: CSVQIQGPNQPQHF.

As for this clone: Other nucleotide sequences from this sample produce the same CDR3. The rearrangement links TRBV9 to TRBJ1-3, with D perhaps matching TRBD1 (6 bases). CDR1 SGDLS and CDR2 YYNGEE come from the germline V gene. Deletions cut 2 bases from V and 2 bases from J, with 11 bases between. The CDR3 has 15 residues. CDR3 loop: CASSVAQGAGNTIYF. In DNA, the CDR3 is TGTGCCAGCAGCGTCGCACAGGGCGCTGGAAACACCATATATTTT.

This chain uses TRBV13 with TRBJ1-4; tentative D call: TRBD1 (5 bases). The CDR3 contains 16 residues. Germline V gene sequence: CDR1 PRHDT, CDR2 FYEKMQ (reference sequence). The V gene lost 3 bases and the J gene lost 0 bases, with 11 bases spanning the gap. The CDR3 coding sequence is TGTGCCAGCAGCTTCGGCAGGGCGTCAACTAATGAAAAACTGTTTTTT. This sequence encodes CASSFGRASTNEKLFF. Complete variable domain (other parts from reference TRBV13 and TRBJ1-4): AAGVIQSPRHLIKEKRETATLKCYPIPRHDTVYWYQQGPGQDPQFLISFYEKMQSDKGSIPDRFSAQQFSDYHSELNMSSLELGDSALYFCASSFGRASTNEKLFFGSGTQLSVL.

The genes are TRBV19 and TRBJ1-1; 9 bases map to TRBD1. Germline V gives CDR1 LNHDA, CDR2 SQIVND (reference sequence). This CDR3 has 13 amino acids. J lost 11 bases, V lost 6 bases, and 10 bases had no gene match. In nucleotides, the CDR3 is TGTGCCAGTAGAAATTGGGACAGGGAAGTGGCTTTCTTT. It specifies CASRNWDREVAFF.

The rearrangement uses TRBV3-1 (or the pseudogene TRBV3-2) and TRBJ2-3; D might be TRBD1 (6 bases). The V gene lost 4 bases and the J gene lost 6 bases, with 11 bases spanning the gap. Per germline, CDR1 LGHDT and CDR2 YNNKEL (reference sequence). The CDR3 spans 13 residues. The CDR3 DNA sequence: TGTGCCAGCAGCCTAAGGGGGAAGGATACGCAGTATTTT. It codes for CASSLRGKDTQYF.

The chain combines TRBV6-4 with TRBJ1-4, with 8 bases identical to TRBD1. The CDR3 totals 15 residues. Germline V CDR1 and CDR2: MRHNA, SNTAGT. V shed 3 bases, J shed 7 bases, and the junction held 7 bases outside the gene matches. The CDR3 region has the DNA TGTGCCAGCAGTGAGAGACAGGGGTCAGGTGAAAAACTGTTTTTT. Its protein product is CASSERQGSGEKLFF.

V and J are TRBV28 and TRBJ2-7; the match to TRBD2 covers 10 bases. The CDR3 runs 16 residues. Germline V CDR1 and CDR2: MDHEN, SYDVKM. V was clipped by 7 bases and J by 0 bases; unmatched bases: 9. The CDR3 DNA reads TGTGCCAGCATCAAGGGGACTAGCGAATTCTCCTACGAGCAGTACTTC. This gives the protein CASIKGTSEFSYEQYF.

The chain links TRBV28 to TRBJ1-3; weak D call: TRBD1 (5 bases). The CDR3 is made up of 15 amino acids. Germline CDR1 is MDHEN and CDR2 is SYDVKM. V shed 5 bases and J shed 0 bases, with 11 bases lying between them. CDR3 sequence (DNA): TGTGCCAGCAGTACCCGACAGTCCTCTGGAAACACCATATATTTT. It yields the protein CASSTRQSSGNTIYF.

V is TRBV4-1 and J is TRBJ1-1; 10 bases align to TRBD1. Unmatched junction bases numbered 1, after V lost 0 bases and J lost 3 bases. The germline V gene encodes CDR1 MGHRA and CDR2 YSYEKL. CDR3 length equals 15 residues. The CDR3 sequence: CASSQDGTGDTEAFF. CDR3 nucleotides: TGCGCCAGCAGCCAAGATGGGACAGGGGACACTGAAGCTTTCTTT.

The chain links TRBV23-1 to TRBJ2-7, with 10 positions matching TRBD1. TRBV23-1 is an ORF for which the function is uncertain. The CDR3 is made up of 14 amino acids. The V and J ends lost 4 bases and 6 bases, in that order; junction bases with no gene match: 6. CDR3 sequence reads: CASSPGQGNCEQYF. CDR3 bases: TGCGCCAGCAGTCCGGGACAGGGGAACTGCGAGCAGTACTTC.

This sequence joins TRBV15 and TRBJ1-2; tentatively, D is TRBD1 (5 bases). CDR1 LNHNV and CDR2 YYDKDF come from the germline V gene (reference sequence). This CDR3 is 13 amino acids long. The V end lost 4 bases, the J end lost 8 bases, and 14 bases lay between the germline ends. The CDR3 nucleotides read TGTGCCACCAGCACACGAGACAGAGAAGGCTACACCTTC. Protein sequence: CATSTRDREGYTF.

The V gene is TRBV7-6, the J gene TRBJ2-1; the D gene is possibly TRBD2 (6 bases). CDR1 SGHVS and CDR2 FNYEAQ come from the germline V gene. V dropped 5 bases and J dropped 4 bases, with 15 bases sitting between them. The CDR3 loop spans 15 amino acids. The CDR3 DNA sequence: TGTGCCAGCAGCATCGGACTAACCAGATACAATGAGCAGTTCTTC. As protein: CASSIGLTRYNEQFF. The full variable domain, rest sourced from reference TRBV7-6 and TRBJ2-1, is GAGVSQSPRYKVTKRGQDVALRCDPISGHVSLYWYRQALGQGPEFLTYFNYEAQQDKSGLPNDRFSAERPEGSISTLTIQRTEQRDSAMYRCASSIGLTRYNEQFFGPGTRLTVL.

The chain joins TRBV28 to TRBJ1-3, with TRBD1 matching 8 bases. CDR3 length equals 13 residues. V shed 3 bases and J 9 bases; nucleotides not matched to a gene: 4. CDR1 is MDHEN, CDR2 SYDVKM, per germline. DNA of the CDR3: TGTGCCAGCAGTTTGCCAGGGGGCCTCACCATATATTTT. It codes for CASSLPGGLTIYF.

This clone was seen only once. The rearrangement links TRBV27 to TRBJ2-1; D perhaps matches TRBD1 (5 bases). Germline loops: CDR1 MNHEY, CDR2 SMNVEV (reference sequence). The CDR3 is 18 amino acids. The V end was cut by 7 bases, the J end by 0 bases, with 22 bases between. The CDR3 loop reads CASTKQTPDSSSYNEQFF. The CDR3 region has the DNA TGTGCCAGCACCAAGCAGACTCCTGACAGTAGCTCCTACAATGAGCAGTTCTTC.